Each of the 24 T cell receptor beta chains below was sequenced from the same sample in a study of early T cells in non-severe SARS-CoV-2 infection. From the 5' RACE reads, TCRdb called clonotypes with MiXCR, one entry per CDR3 protein. The sample contains 34,000 or so distinct CDR3 sequences, 9% of which appear only once. The sample was whole blood. The source is an adult who was a healthcare worker with PCR-confirmed SARS-CoV-2 infection or an uninfected control (not recorded which).

J is TRBJ2-3 and V is TRBV10-3, with 8 bases matching TRBD2. The length of the CDR3 is 15 residues. V lost 5 bases and J lost 1; bases outside the gene matches: 5. Per germline, CDR1 ENHRY and CDR2 SYGVKD. The CDR3 DNA reads as TGTGCCATCAGTTACACTAGCGGAGGCACAGATACGCAGTATTTT. It yields the protein CAISYTSGGTDTQYF.

The chain links TRBV5-1 to TRBJ2-5; no reliable D call. CDR1 is SGHRS, CDR2 YFSETQ, per germline. The CDR3 consists of 15 residues. Between the trimmed V and J ends, which lost 0 bases and 0 bases, there was a span of 9 bases. CDR3 region: CASSLGPRYQETQYF. For the CDR3, the DNA is TGCGCCAGCAGCTTGGGACCTAGGTACCAAGAGACCCAGTACTTC.

Ten or more counts support this clonotype. The genes are TRBV7-2 and TRBJ2-2; 10 bases are a match to TRBD2. The CDR3 length is 16 residues. The J segment lost 4 bases and the V segment lost 1 base, leaving 3 bases of the junction unmatched. The V gene's germline CDR1 is SGHTA and CDR2 FQGNSA. CDR3 residues: CASSLEAGGRTGELFF. CDR3 in DNA: TGTGCCAGCAGCTTAGAAGCGGGGGGGCGCACCGGGGAGCTGTTTTTT.

This clonotype was picked up many times. The chain recombines TRBV13 with TRBJ2-5, with D perhaps TRBD1 (5 bases). V lost 6 bases and J lost 2, with 10 bases in between. CDR3 length equals 13 residues. Germline-derived CDR1 and CDR2 are PRHDT and FYEKMQ (reference sequence). CDR3 residues: CASRYPGQETQYF. The CDR3 coding sequence is TGTGCCAGCAGGTACCCAGGGCAAGAGACCCAGTACTTC. The whole variable domain, filled in from reference TRBV13 and TRBJ2-5, reads AAGVIQSPRHLIKEKRETATLKCYPIPRHDTVYWYQQGPGQDPQFLISFYEKMQSDKGSIPDRFSAQQFSDYHSELNMSSLELGDSALYFCASRYPGQETQYFGPGTRLLVL.

This clonotype was seen more than once but under ten times. DNA of the CDR3: TGTGCCAGCAGTTCACTCCTCAGCAATCATAATGAAAAACTGTTTTTT. It specifies CASSSLLSNHNEKLFF. This rearrangement joins TRBV27 to TRBJ1-4; D not resolved. Trimming pared 4 bases from V and 4 bases from J, leaving 16 bases between. The CDR3 has 16 amino acids. Per the germline V gene, CDR1 is MNHEY and CDR2 is SMNVEV (reference sequence).

The J gene is TRBJ1-6, the V gene TRBV20-1, with D possibly being TRBD1 (5 bases). The CDR3 extends over 14 amino acids. V was cut by 2 bases and J by 9 bases, with 14 bases left in between. Germline V gene data show CDR1 as DFQATT and CDR2 as SNEGSKA (reference sequence). This CDR3 is CSARRQPGISPLHF. DNA of the CDR3: TGCAGTGCTAGAAGACAGCCCGGGATTTCACCCCTCCACTTT.

The table lists this clonotype with many counts. V usage is TRBV27 and J usage is TRBJ2-5; 11 positions agree with TRBD2. Looked up from germline, CDR1 is MNHEY and CDR2 is SMNVEV (reference sequence). CDR3 length: 15 residues. V was pared by 7 bases and J by 3 bases, with 7 bases of the junction left unmatched. The CDR3 protein is CASMRDSGGEETQYF. CDR3 DNA: TGTGCCAGCATGAGGGATAGCGGGGGGGAAGAGACCCAGTACTTC.

This clonotype was counted many times. The J gene is TRBJ1-2, the V gene TRBV7-2; TRBD1 matches 12 bases. Trimming took 5 bases from V and 9 from J; bases not matched to a gene: 7. The germline gives CDR1 SGHTA, CDR2 FQGNSA. The CDR3 runs 14 residues. CDR3 coding DNA: TGTGCCAGCAGCCCTGGGACAGGGGGCCGGAGCTACACCTTC. The encoded protein is CASSPGTGGRSYTF. Combining the CDR3 with reference TRBV7-2 and TRBJ1-2 gives the whole variable domain GAGVSQSPSNKVTEKGKDVELRCDPISGHTALYWYRQSLGQGLEFLIYFQGNSAPDKSGLPSDRFSAERTGGSVSTLTIQRTQQEDSAVYLCASSPGTGGRSYTFGSGTRLTVV.

V is TRBV20-1 and J is TRBJ2-7; no clear D. The CDR3 spans 14 residues. Germline CDR1 reads DFQATT; CDR2 reads SNEGSKA (reference sequence). Deletions cut 4 bases from V and 3 bases from J, with 16 bases between. This CDR3 is CSATEDGPLYEQYF. CDR3 nucleotide sequence: TGCAGTGCTACAGAGGACGGGCCCCTCTACGAGCAGTACTTC.

This clonotype was observed at least ten times. The chain combines TRBV5-6 with TRBJ1-2; D gene unclear. The CDR3 loop spans 15 amino acids. Between the trimmed V and J ends, which lost 3 bases and 2 bases, there was a span of 14 bases. CDR1 is SGHDT, CDR2 YYEEEE, per germline. The CDR3 sequence: CASSYLLSDNYGYTF. As DNA, the CDR3 is TGTGCCAGCAGCTACCTGTTGTCGGACAACTATGGCTACACCTTC. The entire variable domain, with the rest obtained from reference TRBV5-6 and TRBJ1-2, is as follows: DAGVTQSPTHLIKTRGQQVTLRCSPKSGHDTVSWYQQALGQGPQFIFQYYEEEERQRGNFPDRFSGHQFPNYSSELNVNALLLGDSALYLCASSYLLSDNYGYTFGSGTRLTVV.

The chain joins TRBV3-1 to TRBJ1-1, with TRBD1 matching over 8 bases. The CDR3 spans 16 residues. Germline trimming cut 4 bases from V and 3 bases from J; bases unmatched to any gene: 10. Looked up from germline, CDR1 is LGHDT and CDR2 is YNNKEL (reference sequence). The CDR3 region is CASSRPPGTGDTEAFF. CDR3 DNA: TGTGCCAGCAGCCGGCCCCCTGGGACAGGTGACACTGAAGCTTTCTTT.

This clonotype has only a few counts. V usage is TRBV29-1 and J usage is TRBJ2-7; unclear D gene. V was shortened by 4 bases and J by 6 bases, with 16 bases between the two germline ends. Germline V gene lookup returns CDR1 SQVTM and CDR2 ANQGSEA. This CDR3 spans 13 amino acids. The CDR3 sequence is CSVAEVGMREQYF. The CDR3 bases are TGCAGCGTTGCCGAGGTAGGGATGCGCGAGCAGTACTTC.

This clonotype was picked up many times. The chain combines TRBV6-6 with TRBJ1-1; unclear D gene. With 2 bases removed from V and 10 bases from J, the gap between germline ends came to 11 bases. The CDR3 consists of 12 residues. CDR1 is MNHNY, CDR2 SVGAGI, per germline (reference sequence). The CDR3 sequence: CASSYGTDRAFF. CDR3 bases: TGTGCCAGCAGTTACGGTACCGATCGAGCTTTCTTT.

This clonotype was observed many times. The rearrangement joins TRBV30 to TRBJ2-1, with D perhaps TRBD1 (5 bases). V dropped 1 base and J dropped 7 bases, with 17 bases sitting between them. CDR3 length: 15 amino acids. CDR1 is GTSNPN and CDR2 is SVGIG in the germline V gene (reference sequence). Here the CDR3 DNA reads TGTGCCTGGAGTGAAGGAACAGCAGGGCGAAATGAGCAGTTCTTC. It specifies CAWSEGTAGRNEQFF. Complete variable domain (other parts from reference TRBV30 and TRBJ2-1): SQTIHQWPATLVQPVGSPLSLECTVEGTSNPNLYWYRQAAGRGLQLLFYSVGIGQISSEVPQNLSASRPQDRQFILSSKKLLLSDSGFYLCAWSEGTAGRNEQFFGPGTRLTVL.

This clonotype rates as medium-sized. This sequence joins TRBV9 and TRBJ1-1; D ambiguous. Per the germline V gene, CDR1 is SGDLS and CDR2 is YYNGEE. The CDR3 is made up of 13 amino acids. V was pared by 0 bases and J by 3 bases, with 6 bases between. The CDR3 region is CASSVGPHTEAFF. For the CDR3, the DNA is TGTGCCAGCAGCGTAGGCCCCCACACTGAAGCTTTCTTT. The whole variable domain, filled in from reference TRBV9 and TRBJ1-1, reads DSGVTQTPKHLITATGQRVTLRCSPRSGDLSVYWYQQSLDQGLQFLIQYYNGEERAKGNILERFSAQQFPDLHSELNLSSLELGDSALYFCASSVGPHTEAFFGQGTRLTVV.

Notes on this clonotype: A junction boundary mismatches the germline segment, possibly from a read error. The rearrangement joins TRBV18 to TRBJ2-3; D is unclear. This CDR3 is built from 14 residues. Germline V lookup: CDR1 KGHSH, CDR2 LQKENI. Here the CDR3 reads CVSSTDPSTDTQYF. CDR3 in DNA: TGTGTCAGCTCAACGGACCCGAGCACAGATACGCAGTATTTT.

This clonotype was detected many times. The chain uses TRBV20-1 and TRBJ1-6; maybe TRBD1 (5 bases). Trimming removed 1 base at V and 8 bases at J, with 9 bases between. The CDR3 covers 13 residues. Germline loops: CDR1 DFQATT, CDR2 SNEGSKA (reference sequence). The CDR3 coding sequence is TGCAGTGCTAGAGTGCCGGGGGATTCACCCCTCCACTTT. Protein product: CSARVPGDSPLHF.

This clonotype was counted ten times or more. The chain carries TRBV7-9 and TRBJ1-1; D ambiguous. The V end lost 5 bases, the J end lost 6 bases, and 19 bases lay between the germline ends. The CDR3 is 15 amino acids. From germline, CDR1 is SEHNR and CDR2 FQNEAQ (reference sequence). DNA of the CDR3: TGTGCCAGCAGCACAACTCTAAAGCGAGACCCTGAAGCTTTCTTT. This codes for CASSTTLKRDPEAFF.

This clonotype showed up many times. V is TRBV5-4 and J is TRBJ2-7; 7 bases are shared with TRBD1. Trimming took 2 bases from V and 3 from J; bases not matched to a gene: 5. The germline CDR1 and CDR2 sequences are SGHNT and YYREEE (reference sequence). The CDR3 has 14 amino acids. The chain's CDR3 is CASSFRDRVYEQYF. The CDR3 nucleotides read TGTGCCAGCAGCTTCCGGGACAGAGTCTACGAGCAGTACTTC.

This clonotype occurred a few times. This sequence joins TRBV18 and TRBJ1-6, with 7 bases identical to TRBD1. Unmatched junction bases numbered 9, after V lost 3 bases and J lost 10 bases. The CDR3 length is 15 residues. Germline CDR1 reads KGHSH; CDR2 reads LQKENI. The CDR3 DNA follows: TGTGCCAGCTCACCCGACAGGGTGCAGGGCTCACCCCTCCACTTT. Translating gives CASSPDRVQGSPLHF.

This clonotype showed up just a few times. This chain joins TRBV20-1 and TRBJ2-2, with D perhaps given as TRBD1 or TRBD2 (5 bases each). Germline V lookup: CDR1 DFQATT, CDR2 SNEGSKA (reference sequence). This CDR3 is built from 15 residues. V was trimmed by 4 bases and J by 2 bases, leaving 14 bases between them. The CDR3 region has the DNA TGCAGTGCTATGGGCATGGGGGATAACACCGGGGAGCTGTTTTTT. Protein product: CSAMGMGDNTGELFF.

This clonotype was counted at least ten times. The chain combines TRBV6-1 with TRBJ1-4; 9 nucleotides align to TRBD1. The CDR3 is 17 residues long. Looked up from germline, CDR1 is MNHNS and CDR2 is SASEGT. The V and J ends lost 6 bases and 0 bases, in that order; junction bases with no gene match: 8. The CDR3 sequence: CASRGTGTLATNEKLFF. The CDR3 DNA follows: TGTGCCAGCAGGGGGACAGGGACACTCGCAACTAATGAAAAACTGTTTTTT.

In its sample, this clonotype is medium-sized. V usage is TRBV5-5 and J usage is TRBJ2-7, with D tentatively TRBD1 (7 bases). V lost 0 bases and J 1 base, leaving 11 bases between the germline ends. This CDR3 is 15 amino acids long. Per germline, CDR1 SGHKS and CDR2 YYEKEE (reference sequence). The DNA of the CDR3 is TGTGCCAGCAGCTTGGTTCCAGGGGGGTCCTACGAGCAGTACTTC. As protein: CASSLVPGGSYEQYF.

This clonotype came up many times. This rearrangement joins TRBV20-1 to TRBJ2-7; 9 positions agree with TRBD2. The CDR3 runs 16 residues. V dropped 1 base and J dropped 2; count of bases not matched to a gene: 9. CDR1 is DFQATT and CDR2 is SNEGSKA in the germline V gene (reference sequence). This CDR3 is CSARGERGVSPYEQYF. DNA for the CDR3: TGCAGTGCTAGAGGCGAGCGGGGGGTTAGCCCCTACGAGCAGTACTTC.